These 14 T cell receptor beta chains share one sample of origin, sequenced in a study of Graves' ophthalmopathy and Graves' hyperthyroidism. TCR beta CDR3 amplification used RNA transcripts. Following a first-round RT-PCR that used HTBI primers, a second-round multiplex PCR was carried out. Each CDR3 protein gets one entry after TCRdb re-called the multiplex PCR reads with MiXCR. The sample shows over a million distinct CDR3 sequences, about 40% of them seen only once. The sample consisted of peripheral blood or thyroid tissue (not recorded which). The receptors were gathered from an adult man with Graves' hyperthyroidism.

This chain joins TRBV4-3 and TRBJ1-2; D is unclear. CDR1 LGHNA and CDR2 YSLEER come from the germline V gene. This CDR3 comprises 16 residues. The V end lost 1 base, the J end lost 4 bases, and 16 bases lay between the germline ends. CDR3 sequence: CASSQVHGSALYGYTF. CDR3 DNA sequence: TGCGCCAGCAGCCAAGTTCACGGGTCAGCCCTCTATGGCTACACCTTC.

As to this clonotype: The CDR3 ends on some other residue instead of the conserved phenylalanine or tryptophan, so this is likely a read error. Because the CDR3's place on the DNA is in doubt, the DNA is left out and the CDR3 is given as listed by TCRdb. The chain combines TRBV20-1 with TRBJ2-2; whether TRBD1, the table's D call, matches the DNA was not checked. CDR1 and CDR2 (germline): DFQATT, SNEGSKA (reference sequence). The CDR3 numbers 8 amino acids, ends counted. The CDR3: CSARTGTG.

The chain links TRBV10-2 to TRBJ2-7, with TRBD1 identical over 8 bases. The CDR3 has 22 residues. J lost 3 bases, V lost 0 bases, and 25 bases had no gene match. Per germline, CDR1 WSHSY and CDR2 SAAADI. The CDR3 DNA is TGCGCCAGCAGTGAGTCGAAGTCGCGGGGACAGGTAGAGCGGCCCAAAAACTACGAGCAGTACTTC. Protein product: CASSESKSRGQVERPKNYEQYF.

The chain is built from TRBV15 and TRBJ2-6; D is perhaps TRBD1 (6 bases). V was shortened by 8 bases and J by 16 bases, with 12 bases between the two germline ends. The germline V gene encodes CDR1 LNHNV and CDR2 YYDKDF (reference sequence). The CDR3 contains 10 residues. CDR3 sequence reads: CATVRDILTF. The DNA of the CDR3 is TGTGCCACCGTCCGGGACATACTGACTTTC.

The table lists this clonotype with a few counts. CDR3 nucleotides: TGTGCCACCATGAGCGACACAGATACGCAGTATTTT. Translating gives CATMSDTDTQYF. This chain links TRBV2 with TRBJ2-3; D unresolved. This CDR3 contains 12 residues. From germline, CDR1 is SNHLY and CDR2 FYNNEI. Trimming took 10 bases from V and 2 from J, leaving 10 bases between them.

This clonotype was seen more than once but under ten times. This may arise from a read error, as a much more abundant clone is one base away. The rearrangement uses TRBV9 and TRBJ1-1; unclear D gene. CDR1 SGDLS and CDR2 YYNGEE come from the germline V gene. CDR3 length: 15 amino acids. Between the trimmed V and J ends, which lost 0 bases and 4 bases, there was a span of 13 bases. CDR3 protein: CASSVDEAGSTEAFF. In DNA, the CDR3 is TGTGCCAGCAGCGTAGACGAGGCGGGGAGCACTGAAGCTTTCTTT.

This clonotype was seen a few times. Written as DNA, the CDR3 is TGTGCCAGCACCTCGGGGGCGGGGAGCTCTGGAAACACCATATATTTT. As protein: CASTSGAGSSGNTIYF. The chain couples TRBV12-3 or TRBV12-4 to TRBJ1-3; tentatively, D is TRBD1 (6 bases). The CDR3 is 16 amino acids. Trimming pared 7 bases from V and 0 bases from J, leaving 16 bases between.

The chain joins TRBV20-1 to TRBJ2-7; TRBD1 matches at 7 bases. The length of the CDR3 is 12 residues. V shed 7 bases and J 2 bases; nucleotides not matched to a gene: 5. Germline lookup yields CDR1 DFQATT and CDR2 SNEGSKA (reference sequence). Here the CDR3 reads CSEGASPYEQYF. DNA of the CDR3: TGCAGTGAGGGGGCGTCTCCCTACGAGCAGTACTTC.

Only a few counts were recorded for this clonotype. The rearrangement joins TRBV4-3 to TRBJ1-6, with D uncertain. This CDR3 is built from 14 residues. From germline, CDR1 is LGHNA and CDR2 YSLEER. Trimming removed 0 bases at V and 7 bases at J, with 7 bases between. DNA of the CDR3: TGCGCCAGCAGCCAAGATTCCGAAAATTCACCCCTCCACTTT. The encoded protein is CASSQDSENSPLHF.

This clonotype was counted a few times. The J gene is TRBJ2-7, the V gene TRBV12-3 or TRBV12-4; the match to TRBD1 covers 12 bases. J was trimmed by 0 bases and V by 6 bases; bases with no gene match: 18. This CDR3 contains 20 residues. The CDR3 sequence is CASSPTARDRGPKSSYEQYF. The CDR3 region has the DNA TGTGCCAGCAGCCCCACGGCTAGGGACAGGGGGCCCAAGAGCTCCTACGAGCAGTACTTC.

The chain combines TRBV2 with TRBJ2-6; the D gene is possibly TRBD1 (6 bases). The CDR3 is 15 residues long. Germline V lookup: CDR1 SNHLY, CDR2 FYNNEI. Trimming cost V 8 bases and J 1 base, with 12 bases left between them. The CDR3 spells CASRTGSSGANVLTF. In nucleotides, the CDR3 is TGTGCCAGCCGTACAGGGTCTTCTGGGGCCAACGTCCTGACTTTC.

The genes are TRBV25-1 and TRBJ2-6; the match to TRBD2 covers 7 bases. This CDR3 comprises 13 residues. Per the germline V gene, CDR1 is MGHDK and CDR2 is SYGVNS. V dropped 6 bases and J dropped 8; count of bases not matched to a gene: 4. The CDR3 protein is CASRKRGTNVLTF. CDR3 sequence (DNA): TGTGCCAGCAGGAAGCGGGGTACCAACGTCCTGACTTTC. Filled out from reference TRBV25-1 and TRBJ2-6, the complete variable domain reads EADIYQTPRYLVIGTGKKITLECSQTMGHDKMYWYQQDPGMELHLIHYSYGVNSTEKGDLSSESTVSRIRTEHFPLTLESARPSHTSQYLCASRKRGTNVLTFGAGSRLTVL.

V usage is TRBV2 and J usage is TRBJ2-7, with a weak D call TRBD2 (6 bases). The CDR3 covers 14 residues. Germline CDR1 reads SNHLY; CDR2 reads FYNNEI. With 6 bases removed from V and 2 bases from J, the gap between germline ends came to 14 bases. CDR3 bases: TGTGCCAGCAGAAGGCGGGACCCCCCCTACGAGCAGTACTTC. Protein: CASRRRDPPYEQYF.

The chain combines TRBV10-3 with TRBJ2-7; D is unclear. Looked up from germline, CDR1 is ENHRY and CDR2 is SYGVKD. This CDR3 spans 15 amino acids. Between the trimmed V and J ends, which lost 4 bases and 2 bases, there was a span of 15 bases. CDR3 nucleotide sequence: TGTGCCATCAGTGCTAGAGTTGCAGCCACCTACGAGCAGTACTTC. Its translation is CAISARVAATYEQYF.